These 32 T cell receptor beta chains originate from one sample sequenced in a study of T cells in Graves' hyperthyroidism and ophthalmopathy (dated by TCRdb to the late 2010s). The library relied on multiplex PCR. TCRdb lists the instrument as Illumina HiSeq 2000. Amplification of TCR beta CDR3 regions was carried out from RNA transcripts. A first-round RT-PCR of the TCR CDR3 used the HTBI primer set with the Qiagen OneStep RT-PCR kit. TCRdb reprocessed the public reads (quality trimming at Q25 with fastp, clone calling with MiXCR) and kept in-frame beta chains. Rows with a matching CDR3 protein are joined into one entry that keeps the most common DNA and genes. The table for this sample lists roughly 130,000 distinct CDR3 sequences; roughly a fifth of them were counted only once. The ten largest clones take up more than 65% of the sample. Sequenced: blood. The receptors shown here come from a woman aged 45-65 years with Graves' hyperthyroidism that later progressed to Graves' ophthalmopathy.

Ten or more counts support this clonotype. The rearrangement joins TRBV29-1 to TRBJ2-7; D remains ambiguous. The CDR3 is made up of 8 amino acids. CDR1 is SQVTM and CDR2 is ANQGSEA in the germline V gene. In nucleotides, the CDR3 is TGCAGAGGCTACGAGCAGTACTTC. The encoded protein is CRGYEQYF.

This clonotype came up a few times. The chain has TRBV15 and TRBJ2-2, with 7 positions matching TRBD2. From germline, CDR1 is LNHNV and CDR2 YYDKDF (reference sequence). The CDR3 runs to 15 residues. Trimming took 4 bases from V and 0 from J; bases not matched to a gene: 2. In DNA, the CDR3 is TGTGCCACCAGCATAACTAGCGCGAACACCGGGGAGCTGTTTTTT. Amino acid sequence: CATSITSANTGELFF.

The V and J genes are TRBV28 and TRBJ2-1, with D perhaps matching TRBD1 or TRBD2 (5 bases each). Deletions cut 6 bases from V and 8 bases from J, with 11 bases between. Germline CDR1 MDHEN, CDR2 SYDVKM. The CDR3 has 12 amino acids. The CDR3 spells CASRPQGHEQFF. The DNA for the CDR3 is TGTGCCAGCAGGCCCCAGGGACATGAGCAGTTCTTC.

This clonotype was counted ten times or more. This rearrangement joins TRBV6-1 to TRBJ2-5, with 8 nucleotides matching TRBD2. This CDR3 has 17 residues. Germline V CDR1 and CDR2: MNHNS, SASEGT. J was trimmed by 4 bases and V by 5 bases; bases with no gene match: 15. The CDR3 here is CASSYFASQRERETQYF. The CDR3 coding sequence is TGTGCCAGCAGTTATTTTGCCTCCCAGCGGGAGCGAGAGACCCAGTACTTC.

The sample holds many counts of this clonotype. For the CDR3, the DNA is TGTGCCAGCAGCCAAGTCGCAGGGAACACCGGGGAGCTGTTTTTT. It is translated as CASSQVAGNTGELFF. This chain connects TRBV3-1 to TRBJ2-2; D not certain. This CDR3 has 15 amino acids. The germline gives CDR1 LGHDT, CDR2 YNNKEL (reference sequence). Trimming took 1 base from V and 1 from J, leaving 7 bases between them.

The chain links TRBV5-1 to TRBJ2-7; D ambiguous. This CDR3 contains 13 residues. CDR1 is SGHRS, CDR2 YFSETQ, per germline. Trimming left V 4 bases short and J 5 bases short, with 13 bases between. CDR3 amino acids: CASSPSALNEQYF. DNA for the CDR3: TGCGCCAGCAGCCCCTCAGCGCTTAACGAGCAGTACTTC.

This clonotype has ten or more counts. The chain carries TRBV9 and TRBJ1-5, with D possibly matching TRBD1 (5 bases). Germline V gene sequence: CDR1 SGDLS, CDR2 YYNGEE. The CDR3 is 14 residues long. Trimming stripped 3 bases from V and 3 bases from J, with 10 bases between. CDR3 residues: CASSATGDNQPQHF. DNA of the CDR3: TGTGCCAGCAGCGCAACAGGAGACAATCAGCCCCAGCATTTT. The full variable domain, its missing parts supplied by reference TRBV9 and TRBJ1-5, is DSGVTQTPKHLITATGQRVTLRCSPRSGDLSVYWYQQSLDQGLQFLIQYYNGEERAKGNILERFSAQQFPDLHSELNLSSLELGDSALYFCASSATGDNQPQHFGDGTRLSIL.

This clonotype has a count of ten or more. The chain joins TRBV20-1 to TRBJ2-1; the match to TRBD2 covers 12 bases. V lost 6 bases and J lost 7; bases outside the gene matches: 4. The CDR3 consists of 13 residues. The germline gives CDR1 DFQATT, CDR2 SNEGSKA (reference sequence). The CDR3 sequence is CSAPTSGRNEQFF. The CDR3 DNA is TGCAGTGCGCCGACTAGCGGGAGAAATGAGCAGTTCTTC.

The rearrangement uses TRBV20-1 and TRBJ2-3; D remains unclear. Between the trimmed V and J ends, which lost 0 bases and 6 bases, there was a span of 7 bases. The CDR3 totals 12 residues. Per germline, CDR1 DFQATT and CDR2 SNEGSKA (reference sequence). This CDR3 is CSARDDGDTQYF. The CDR3 coding sequence is TGCAGTGCTAGAGATGACGGGGATACGCAGTATTTT.

This clonotype was found many times. CDR3 in amino acids: CASDRSTDTQYF. The CDR3 nucleotides read TGTGCCAGCGACAGGAGTACAGATACGCAGTATTTT. The rearrangement links TRBV2 to TRBJ2-3; D is possibly TRBD1 (6 bases). V shed 8 bases and J shed 3 bases, with 9 bases lying between them. The CDR3 loop spans 12 amino acids. The germline gives CDR1 SNHLY, CDR2 FYNNEI.

Only one count was recorded for this clonotype. CDR3 amino acids: CASSKAGAGVNNEQFF. The CDR3 nucleotides are TGTGCCAGCTCAAAGGCCGGTGCGGGAGTAAACAATGAGCAGTTCTTC. The chain uses TRBV25-1 and TRBJ2-1; 7 nucleotides agree with TRBD2. With 8 bases clipped from V and 5 bases from J, the junction kept 15 bases outside the gene matches. The length of the CDR3 is 16 residues. CDR1 is MGHDK, CDR2 SYGVNS, per germline.

This clonotype was picked up one time. Lacking the conserved final phenylalanine or tryptophan, this CDR3 likely reflects a read error. This sequence joins TRBV28 and TRBJ1-3; no definite D call. The CDR3 is 17 amino acids. Trimming stripped 3 bases from V and 0 bases from J, with 15 bases between. In germline, CDR1 is MDHEN, CDR2 SYDVKM. The CDR3 DNA reads as TGTGCCAGCAGTTTTGAAAGTTTGGGCCTCTCTGGAAACACCATATATTCT. This codes for CASSFESLGLSGNTIYS.

This chain joins TRBV20-1 and TRBJ2-7; the match to TRBD1 covers 8 bases. The ends lost 6 bases at V and 6 bases at J; junction bases unmatched: 13. This CDR3 is built from 14 residues. In germline, CDR1 is DFQATT, CDR2 SNEGSKA (reference sequence). The CDR3 region has the DNA TGCAGTGCCCCCTCCCGACAGGGGTCGGGCGAGCAGTACTTC. Its protein product is CSAPSRQGSGEQYF.

The rearrangement uses TRBV5-1 and TRBJ2-7; D unresolved. This CDR3 is built from 13 residues. CDR1 and CDR2 (germline): SGHRS, YFSETQ. The V end lost 0 bases, the J end lost 2 bases, and 6 bases lay between the germline ends. The CDR3, as DNA: TGCGCCAGCAGCTTGGTGTTCACCTACGAGCAGTACTTC. Amino acid sequence: CASSLVFTYEQYF.

The gene calls are TRBV29-1 and TRBJ2-2; 9 bases match TRBD2. J lost 1 base, V lost 6 bases, and 3 bases had no gene match. Germline CDR1 is SQVTM and CDR2 is ANQGSEA. There are 14 residues in the CDR3. Here the CDR3 reads CSVGTSWNTGELFF. Here the CDR3 DNA reads TGCAGCGTGGGGACTAGCTGGAACACCGGGGAGCTGTTTTTT.

This chain uses TRBV28 with TRBJ1-3; D may be TRBD1 (5 bases). The CDR3 is made up of 11 amino acids. CDR1 and CDR2 from the germline V gene are MDHEN and SYDVKM. V lost 7 bases and J lost 10, with 11 bases in between. The CDR3 reads CASTQGTTIYF. CDR3 coding DNA: TGTGCCAGCACTCAGGGAACGACCATATATTTT.

The chain carries TRBV11-2 and TRBJ1-5; 8 nucleotides agree with TRBD1. The germline V gene has CDR1 SGHAT and CDR2 FQNNGV. J was trimmed by 5 bases and V by 1 base; bases with no gene match: 4. The CDR3 extends over 15 amino acids. The CDR3 DNA reads TGTGCCAGCAGCTTAGCAGGGGGCGCGTATCAGCCCCAGCATTTT. Residues: CASSLAGGAYQPQHF.

As concerns this clonotype: A clone one base away is much larger, so this may be a read error. The rearrangement uses TRBV2 and TRBJ2-2; possible D gene TRBD1, 6 bases. The CDR3 is made up of 17 amino acids. Germline V gene data show CDR1 as SNHLY and CDR2 as FYNNEI. V was pared by 6 bases and J by 6 bases, with 23 bases between. CDR3 sequence (DNA): TGTGCCAGCAGCCAAGATCTGGTGGCAGGGGAAGCCGGGGAGCTGTTTTTT. Translating gives CASSQDLVAGEAGELFF.

This clonotype was seen more than once but under ten times. Written as DNA, the CDR3 is TGTGCCAGCAGCTTAGGCCGTCGAGATCTCGAGACCCAGTACTTC. This gives the protein CASSLGRRDLETQYF. The chain links TRBV11-2 to TRBJ2-5, with D unresolved. Germline-derived CDR1 and CDR2 are SGHAT and FQNNGV. The CDR3 has 15 amino acids. The germline V and J ends were trimmed by 1 base and 5 bases, with 14 bases remaining between them.

In its sample, this clonotype was seen many times. The chain recombines TRBV3-1 with TRBJ2-7, with 11 bases fitting TRBD2. Germline CDR1 is LGHDT and CDR2 is YNNKEL (reference sequence). Trimming cost V 1 base and J 2 bases; bases outside gene matches: 13. The CDR3 totals 19 residues. In DNA, the CDR3 is TGTGCCAGCAGCCAAGCAAGATTGGGGGGGACTAGCGGAGCCTACGAGCAGTACTTC. Translation: CASSQARLGGTSGAYEQYF.

This clonotype was recorded many times. The chain carries TRBV14 and TRBJ2-5; perhaps D is TRBD1 or TRBD2 (5 bases each). The CDR3 covers 16 residues. Between the trimmed V and J ends, which lost 1 base and 2 bases, there was a span of 14 bases. Germline-derived CDR1 and CDR2 are SGHDN and FVKESK. The CDR3 sequence is CASSQVFGAGQETQYF. The CDR3, as DNA: TGTGCCAGCAGCCAAGTTTTCGGGGCAGGGCAAGAGACCCAGTACTTC. Based on the CDR3 plus reference TRBV14 and TRBJ2-5, the full variable domain is EAGVTQFPSHSVIEKGQTVTLRCDPISGHDNLYWYRRVMGKEIKFLLHFVKESKQDESGMPNNRFLAERTGGTYSTLKVQPAELEDSGVYFCASSQVFGAGQETQYFGPGTRLLVL.

The chain employs TRBV29-1 and TRBJ2-5; 13 nucleotides align to TRBD2. The length of the CDR3 is 15 residues. Germline CDR1 reads SQVTM; CDR2 reads ANQGSEA. V lost 3 bases to trimming and J lost 5 bases; unmatched junction nucleotides: 6. Here the CDR3 DNA reads TGCAGCGTTGAGGGGGGACTAGCGGGGTTGGAGACCCAGTACTTC. Its protein is CSVEGGLAGLETQYF.

This clonotype came up a few times. The CDR3 DNA reads TGTGCCAGCACTGAGAGGATAGCGGGAGGGGATGAGCAGTTCTTC. Translation: CASTERIAGGDEQFF. This rearrangement joins TRBV6-1 to TRBJ2-1; 11 nucleotides align to TRBD2. Germline assignment: CDR1 MNHNS and CDR2 SASEGT. Trimming at V came to 7 bases and at J to 8 bases, leaving 10 bases not matched to a gene. CDR3 length equals 15 residues.

This rearrangement joins TRBV9 to TRBJ1-3, with TRBD1 as a possible D gene (5 bases). The length of the CDR3 is 14 residues. CDR1 and CDR2 (germline): SGDLS, YYNGEE. V was cut by 0 bases and J by 2 bases, with 6 bases left in between. The CDR3 is CASSVGQPGNTIYF. The CDR3 nucleotides read TGTGCCAGCAGCGTAGGACAGCCTGGAAACACCATATATTTT.

This clonotype was recorded many times. V gene TRBV2 combines with J gene TRBJ2-3, with D unresolved. Per germline, CDR1 SNHLY and CDR2 FYNNEI. The CDR3 has 14 amino acids. Between the trimmed V and J ends, which lost 2 bases and 6 bases, there was a span of 12 bases. CDR3 protein: CASSENGLGDTQYF. CDR3 coding DNA: TGTGCCAGCAGTGAAAATGGGCTAGGGGATACGCAGTATTTT.

Note on this clonotype: This may be a read error, as it is one base from a much larger clone. The rearrangement joins TRBV7-9 to TRBJ2-5; D not resolved. The germline V gene has CDR1 SEHNR and CDR2 FQNEAQ (reference sequence). The CDR3 runs to 14 residues. Trimming pared 0 bases from V and 1 base from J, leaving 6 bases between. As DNA, the CDR3 is TGTGCCAGCAGCTTAGCAGACTGCCAAGAGACCCAGTACTTC. It translates to CASSLADCQETQYF.

The rearrangement links TRBV9 to TRBJ2-7; D is uncertain. The CDR3 sequence is 12 residues long. Looked up from germline, CDR1 is SGDLS and CDR2 is YYNGEE. Trimming removed 4 bases at V and 9 bases at J, with 14 bases between. Written as DNA, the CDR3 is TGTGCCAGCAGCTTAGGCAACCTCGGGCAGTACTTC. Translation: CASSLGNLGQYF.

This clonotype showed up many times. This chain links TRBV5-6 with TRBJ1-4; D gene uncertain. Germline CDR1 reads SGHDT; CDR2 reads YYEEEE. This CDR3 region has 18 residues. V was cut by 0 bases and J by 0 bases, with 15 bases left in between. CDR3 DNA sequence: TGTGCCAGCAGCTTGGCCGGGCGGATGAGAGCAACTAATGAAAAACTGTTTTTT. This sequence encodes CASSLAGRMRATNEKLFF.

This clonotype was counted ten times or more. The CDR3 nucleotides are TGTGCCAGCAGCTCGGGGGCGTGGCAGCCCCAGCATTTT. Translation: CASSSGAWQPQHF. The chain is built from TRBV28 and TRBJ1-5; perhaps TRBD1 as D (6 bases). Germline V gene data show CDR1 as MDHEN and CDR2 as SYDVKM. The ends were cut back, 6 bases at V and 7 bases at J, with 13 bases in the middle. The CDR3 runs to 13 residues.

This rearrangement joins TRBV20-1 to TRBJ2-7; D possibly corresponds to TRBD1 (5 bases). The CDR3 runs to 12 residues. V gave up 4 bases and J gave up 3 bases, with 10 bases separating them. Germline-derived CDR1 and CDR2 are DFQATT and SNEGSKA (reference sequence). CDR3: CSAIGQNYEQYF. The DNA for the CDR3 is TGCAGTGCTATTGGACAAAACTACGAGCAGTACTTC.

This clonotype was seen more than once but under ten times. A clone one base away is much larger, so this may be a read error. DNA of the CDR3: TGTGTCAGCAGCTCCTACGACTCAGAAGAGACCCAGTACTTC. Protein product: CVSSSYDSEETQYF. The chain couples TRBV11-3 to TRBJ2-5; D not certain. The CDR3 is 14 residues long. Germline CDR1 and CDR2: SGHNT and YENEEA.

The chain couples TRBV7-8 to TRBJ2-4; possible D gene TRBD2, 5 bases. The CDR3 extends over 13 amino acids. CDR1 is SGHVS, CDR2 FQNEAQ, per germline. V was trimmed by 1 base and J by 8 bases, leaving 9 bases between them. The CDR3 bases are TGTGCCAGCAGCTTAGGGGCGAGGGACATTCAGTACTTC. Translation gives CASSLGARDIQYF.